What follows are 2 T cell receptor beta chains derived from one specimen sequenced in a study of T-cell reconstitution after alpha-beta-depleted transplantation in children. Unique molecular identifiers were incorporated when the TCRbeta library was constructed. TCRdb independently ran MiXCR on the PCR reads; one entry per CDR3 protein. The profile shows about 470,000 distinct CDR3 sequences, about 40% of them singletons. Here the sequenced sample was PBMCs, taken before TCRalphabeta/CD19-depleted stem cell transplant. The receptors stem from a girl aged 2 to 9 with aplastic anemia, due to receive a stem cell transplant.

This clonotype was found many times. This chain links TRBV7-2 with TRBJ2-7, with unresolved D. CDR3 size: 12 residues. Trimming stripped 4 bases from V and 7 bases from J, with 11 bases between. Germline V gives CDR1 SGHTA, CDR2 FQGNSA. The CDR3 reads CASSSYLGEQYF. CDR3 in DNA: TGTGCCAGCAGCTCCTACTTGGGAGAGCAGTACTTC.

The V and J genes are TRBV24-1 and TRBJ1-1; TRBD1 agrees at 10 bases. Germline V CDR1 and CDR2: KGHDR, SFDVKD. J gave up 9 bases and V 4 bases, and 7 bases lay outside the gene matches. The CDR3 extends over 14 amino acids. The CDR3 sequence is CATSETGTGAQAFF. The CDR3 DNA sequence: TGTGCCACCAGTGAGACCGGGACAGGGGCCCAAGCTTTCTTT.